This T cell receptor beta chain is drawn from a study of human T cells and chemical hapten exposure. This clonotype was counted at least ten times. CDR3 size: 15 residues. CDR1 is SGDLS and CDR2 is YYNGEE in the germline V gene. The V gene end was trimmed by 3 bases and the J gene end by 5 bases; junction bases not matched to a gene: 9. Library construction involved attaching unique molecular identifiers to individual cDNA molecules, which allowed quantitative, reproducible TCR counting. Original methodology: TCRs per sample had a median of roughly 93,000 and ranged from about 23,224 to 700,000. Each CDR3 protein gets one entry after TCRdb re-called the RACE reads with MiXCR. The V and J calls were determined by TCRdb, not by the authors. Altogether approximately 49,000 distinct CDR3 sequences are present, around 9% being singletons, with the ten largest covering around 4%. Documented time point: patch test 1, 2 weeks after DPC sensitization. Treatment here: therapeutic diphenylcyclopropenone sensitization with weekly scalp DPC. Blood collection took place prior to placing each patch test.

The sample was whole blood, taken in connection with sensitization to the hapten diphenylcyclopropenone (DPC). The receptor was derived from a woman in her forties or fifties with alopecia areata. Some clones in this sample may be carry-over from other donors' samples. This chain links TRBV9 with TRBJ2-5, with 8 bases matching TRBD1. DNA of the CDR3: TGTGCCAGCAGCGAGACAGGGGTGTCGCGGGAGACCCAGTACTTC. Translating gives CASSETGVSRETQYF.